This T cell receptor (beta chain) was captured by sequencing in a study of T cell responses to AZD1222 COVID-19 vaccine. Findings and caveats of the study: Baseline seropositivity occurred in only a handful of AZD1222 recipients. Spike was spanned by vaccine-associated CD4 TCRs, with dominance at 160-218 and 743-854.

Germline-derived CDR1 and CDR2 are MDHEN and SYDVKM. This CDR3 spans 12 amino acids. V lost 5 bases and J lost 3, with 8 bases in between. Clones were sequenced by immunoSEQ multiplex PCR, and TCRdb holds only the in-frame ones, with some missing. Of over 100,000 clones in the sample, approximately 91% were seen once. This clone was counted a single time. Its target is not known. This specimen was peripheral blood, taken 28 days after the second AZD1222 dose. The TCR comes from an adult who received the AZD1222 COVID-19 vaccine. This chain connects TRBV28 to TRBJ2-7; no reliable D call. This chain's CDR3 is CASSRTVYEQYF. The CDR3 DNA sequence: TGTGCCAGCAGTCGAACAGTCTACGAGCAGTACTTC.